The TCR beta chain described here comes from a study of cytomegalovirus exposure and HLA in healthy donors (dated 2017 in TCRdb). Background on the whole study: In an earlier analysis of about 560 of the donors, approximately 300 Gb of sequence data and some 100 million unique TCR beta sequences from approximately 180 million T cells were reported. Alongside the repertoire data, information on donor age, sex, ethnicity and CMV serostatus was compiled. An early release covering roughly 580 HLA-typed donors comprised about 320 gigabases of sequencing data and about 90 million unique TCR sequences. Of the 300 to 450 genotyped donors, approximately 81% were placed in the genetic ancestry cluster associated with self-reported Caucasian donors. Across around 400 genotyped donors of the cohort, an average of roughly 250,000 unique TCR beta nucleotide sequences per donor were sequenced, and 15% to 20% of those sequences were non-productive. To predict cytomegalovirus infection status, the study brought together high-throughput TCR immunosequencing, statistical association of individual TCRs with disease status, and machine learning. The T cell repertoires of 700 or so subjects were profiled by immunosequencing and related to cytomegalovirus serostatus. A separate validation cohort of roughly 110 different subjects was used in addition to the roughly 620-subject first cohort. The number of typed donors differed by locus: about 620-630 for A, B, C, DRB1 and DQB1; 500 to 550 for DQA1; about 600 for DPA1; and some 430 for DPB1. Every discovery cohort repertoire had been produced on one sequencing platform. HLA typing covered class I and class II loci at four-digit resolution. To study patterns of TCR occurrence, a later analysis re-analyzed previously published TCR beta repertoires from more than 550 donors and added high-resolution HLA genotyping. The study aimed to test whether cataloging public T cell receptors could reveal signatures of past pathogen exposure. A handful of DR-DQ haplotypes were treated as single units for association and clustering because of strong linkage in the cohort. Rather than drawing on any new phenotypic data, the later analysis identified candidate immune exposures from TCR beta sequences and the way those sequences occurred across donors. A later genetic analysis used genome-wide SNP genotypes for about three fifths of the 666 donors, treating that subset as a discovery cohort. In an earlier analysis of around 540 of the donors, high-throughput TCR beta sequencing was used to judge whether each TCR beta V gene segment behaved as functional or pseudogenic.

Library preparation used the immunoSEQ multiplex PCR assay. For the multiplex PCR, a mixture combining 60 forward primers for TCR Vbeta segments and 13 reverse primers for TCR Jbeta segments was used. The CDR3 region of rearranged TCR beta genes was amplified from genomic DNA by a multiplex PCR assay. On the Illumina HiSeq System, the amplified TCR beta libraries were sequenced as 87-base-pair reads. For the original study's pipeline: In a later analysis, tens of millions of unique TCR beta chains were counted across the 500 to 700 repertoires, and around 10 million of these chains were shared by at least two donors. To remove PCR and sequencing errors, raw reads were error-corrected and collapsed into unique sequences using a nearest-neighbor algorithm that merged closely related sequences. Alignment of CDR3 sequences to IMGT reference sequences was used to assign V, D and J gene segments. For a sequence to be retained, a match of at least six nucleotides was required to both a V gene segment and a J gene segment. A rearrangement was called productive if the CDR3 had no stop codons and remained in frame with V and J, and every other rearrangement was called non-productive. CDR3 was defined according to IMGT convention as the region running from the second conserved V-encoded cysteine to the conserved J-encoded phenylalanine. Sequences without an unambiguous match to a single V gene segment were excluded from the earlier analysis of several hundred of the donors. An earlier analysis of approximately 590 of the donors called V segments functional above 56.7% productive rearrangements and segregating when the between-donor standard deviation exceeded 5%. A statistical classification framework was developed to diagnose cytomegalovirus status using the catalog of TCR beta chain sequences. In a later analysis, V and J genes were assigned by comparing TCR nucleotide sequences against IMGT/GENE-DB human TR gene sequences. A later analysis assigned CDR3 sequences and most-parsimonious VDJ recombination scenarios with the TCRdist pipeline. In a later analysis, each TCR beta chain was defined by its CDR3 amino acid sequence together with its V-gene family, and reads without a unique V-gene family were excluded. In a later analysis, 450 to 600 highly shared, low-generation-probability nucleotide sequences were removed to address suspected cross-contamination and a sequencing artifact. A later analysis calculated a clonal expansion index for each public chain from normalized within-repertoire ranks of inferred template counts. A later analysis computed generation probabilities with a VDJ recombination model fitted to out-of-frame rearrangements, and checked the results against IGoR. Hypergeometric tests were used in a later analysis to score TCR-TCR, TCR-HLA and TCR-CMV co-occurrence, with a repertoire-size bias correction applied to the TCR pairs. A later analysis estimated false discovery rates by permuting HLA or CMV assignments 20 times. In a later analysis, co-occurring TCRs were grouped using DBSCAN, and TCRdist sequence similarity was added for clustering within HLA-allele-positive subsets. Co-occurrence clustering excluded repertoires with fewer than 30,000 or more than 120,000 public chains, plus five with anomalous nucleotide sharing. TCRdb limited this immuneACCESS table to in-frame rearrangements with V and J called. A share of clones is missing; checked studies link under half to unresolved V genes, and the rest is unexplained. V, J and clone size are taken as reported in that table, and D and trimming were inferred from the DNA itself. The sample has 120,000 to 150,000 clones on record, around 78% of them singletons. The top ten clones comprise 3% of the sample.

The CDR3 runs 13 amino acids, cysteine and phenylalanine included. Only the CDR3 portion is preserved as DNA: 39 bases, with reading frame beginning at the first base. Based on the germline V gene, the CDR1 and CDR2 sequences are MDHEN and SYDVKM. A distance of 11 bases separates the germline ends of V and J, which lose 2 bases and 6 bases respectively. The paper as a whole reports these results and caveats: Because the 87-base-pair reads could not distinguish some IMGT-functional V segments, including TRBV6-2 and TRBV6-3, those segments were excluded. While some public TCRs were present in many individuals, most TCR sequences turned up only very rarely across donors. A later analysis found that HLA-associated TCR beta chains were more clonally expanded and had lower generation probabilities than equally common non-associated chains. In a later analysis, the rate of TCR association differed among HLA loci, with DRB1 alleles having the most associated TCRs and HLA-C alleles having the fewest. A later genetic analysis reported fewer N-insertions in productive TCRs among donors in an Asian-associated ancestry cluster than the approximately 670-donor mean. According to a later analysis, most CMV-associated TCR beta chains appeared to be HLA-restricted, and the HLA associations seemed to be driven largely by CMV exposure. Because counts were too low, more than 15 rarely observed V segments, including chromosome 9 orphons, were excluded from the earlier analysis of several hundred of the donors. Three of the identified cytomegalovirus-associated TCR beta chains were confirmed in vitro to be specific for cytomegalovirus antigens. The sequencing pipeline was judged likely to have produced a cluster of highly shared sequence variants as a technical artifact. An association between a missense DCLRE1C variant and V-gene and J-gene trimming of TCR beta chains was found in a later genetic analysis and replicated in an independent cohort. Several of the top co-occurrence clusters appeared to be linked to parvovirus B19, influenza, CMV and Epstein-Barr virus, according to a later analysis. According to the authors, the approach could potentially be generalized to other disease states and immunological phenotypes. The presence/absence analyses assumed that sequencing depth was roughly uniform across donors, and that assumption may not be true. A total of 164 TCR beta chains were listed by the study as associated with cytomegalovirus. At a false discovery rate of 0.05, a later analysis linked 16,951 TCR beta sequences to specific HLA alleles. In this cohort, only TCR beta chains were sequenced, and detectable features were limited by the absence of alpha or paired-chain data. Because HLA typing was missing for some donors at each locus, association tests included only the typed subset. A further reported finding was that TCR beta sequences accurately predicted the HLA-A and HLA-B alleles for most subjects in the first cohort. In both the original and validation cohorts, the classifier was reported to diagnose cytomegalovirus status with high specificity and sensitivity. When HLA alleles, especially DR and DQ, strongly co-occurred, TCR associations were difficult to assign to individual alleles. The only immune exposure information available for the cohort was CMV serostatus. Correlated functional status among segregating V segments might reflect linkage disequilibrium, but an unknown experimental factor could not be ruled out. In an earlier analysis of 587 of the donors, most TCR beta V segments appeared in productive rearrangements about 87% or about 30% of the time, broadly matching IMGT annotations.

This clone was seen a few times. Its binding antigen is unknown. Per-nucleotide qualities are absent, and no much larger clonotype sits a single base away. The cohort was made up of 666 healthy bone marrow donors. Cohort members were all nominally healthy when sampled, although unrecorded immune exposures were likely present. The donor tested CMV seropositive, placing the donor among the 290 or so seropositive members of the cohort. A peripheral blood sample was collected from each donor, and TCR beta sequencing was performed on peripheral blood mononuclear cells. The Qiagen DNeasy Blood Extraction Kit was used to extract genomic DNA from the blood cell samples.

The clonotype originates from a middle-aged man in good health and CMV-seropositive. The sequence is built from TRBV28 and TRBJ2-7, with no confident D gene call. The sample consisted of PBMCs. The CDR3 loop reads CASSLGHFFEQYF. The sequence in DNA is TGTGCCAGCAGTTTAGGGCATTTCTTCGAGCAGTACTTC.